This T cell receptor (beta chain) was sequenced for a study of T cells expressing NK-cell markers (dated by TCRdb to about 2020). The study in broad terms: Eight donors provided sorted CD3+CD56+NKG2C+, CD3+CD56+NKG2C- and CD3+CD56-NKG2C+ T-cell subsets, whose TCR beta-chain repertoires were profiled. Among the eight sequenced donors, only one was HCMV-seronegative, while the other seven were HCMV-seropositive. All eight donors whose samples were sequenced were randomly selected healthy volunteers, three of them men and five women. The libraries were sequenced on Illumina HiSeq 2000/2500, MiSeq or NextSeq, producing 2 x 150 bp reads. What the authors observed across the whole study: Those dominant clonotypes were again the most abundant among CD3+CD56-NKG2C+ cells in a handful of donors, at roughly 25-60.1%. In five to seven donors, the dominant CD3+CD56+NKG2C+ clonotypes were found to rank among the top 10 CD8+ clonotypes and to make up about 1.0-7.5% of CD8+ T cells. Whether the expanded NKG2C-expressing T cell clones were specific for HCMV antigens was left unclear.

To determine HCMV serostatus, a commercial ELISA kit was used to detect HCMV-specific IgG in serum. Ficoll density gradient centrifugation was used to isolate peripheral blood mononuclear cells from blood. Points on this clonotype: The antigen it recognizes is unknown.

The CDR3 numbers 13 residues from cysteine through phenylalanine. Only the protein is on record. The germline V gene yields SGHTA for CDR1 and FQGNSA for CDR2. Sequencer: Illumina HiSeq 2000. TCR beta cDNA libraries were made by 5'RACE template switching that added a universal primer site and unique molecular identifiers. cDNA synthesis was primed from the TCR beta constant segment and was followed by two successive PCR amplification steps. The authors' analysis ran thus. MIGEC handled demultiplexing of the reads and grouping by UMI, while MiTCR was used to assemble and quantify clonotypes. Only TCR cDNA sequences supported by at least two reads were kept to exclude erroneous sequences. Downstream repertoire analysis used the tcR package, and clonotypes were matched across fractions by CDR3 nucleotide sequence plus V segment. VDJmatch was used to annotate antigen specificity against VDJdb, with one amino acid substitution allowed in CDR3. Based on TCRdb reprocessing of the reads, there is one entry per CDR3 protein sequence, and DNA is missing. The V and J calls and clone size are TCRdb's, not the authors'. This sample's table contains roughly 300,000 distinct CDR3 sequences. The ten largest make up around 4.2% of the sample.

The sample taken for sequencing was blood T cells: a sorted CD56 or NKG2C T cell subset, CD4+ or CD8+ T cells, or bulk PBMC T cells (not recorded which). The chain is encoded by TRBV7-2 joined to TRBJ2-3. This clonotype was sampled from a woman between 18 and 70 years old in good health. CDR3 protein: CASNAENTDTQYF.